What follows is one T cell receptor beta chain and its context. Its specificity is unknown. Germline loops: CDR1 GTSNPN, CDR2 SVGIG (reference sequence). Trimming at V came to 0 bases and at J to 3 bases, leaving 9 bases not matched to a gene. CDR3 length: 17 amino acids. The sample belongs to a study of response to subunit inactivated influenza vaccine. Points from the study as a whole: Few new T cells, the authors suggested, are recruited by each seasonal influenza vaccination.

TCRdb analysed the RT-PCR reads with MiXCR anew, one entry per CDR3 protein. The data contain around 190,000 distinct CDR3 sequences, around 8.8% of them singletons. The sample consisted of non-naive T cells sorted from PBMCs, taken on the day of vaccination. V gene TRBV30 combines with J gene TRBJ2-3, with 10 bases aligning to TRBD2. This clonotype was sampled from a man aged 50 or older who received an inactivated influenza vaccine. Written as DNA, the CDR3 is TGTGCCTGGAGTGTAGGGGATTATAGCGGGGGGACAGATACGCAGTATTTT. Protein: CAWSVGDYSGGTDTQYF. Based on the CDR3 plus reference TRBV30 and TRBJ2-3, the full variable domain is SQTIHQWPATLVQPVGSPLSLECTVEGTSNPNLYWYRQAAGRGLQLLFYSVGIGQISSEVPQNLSASRPQDRQFILSSKKLLLSDSGFYLCAWSVGDYSGGTDTQYFGPGTRLTVL.